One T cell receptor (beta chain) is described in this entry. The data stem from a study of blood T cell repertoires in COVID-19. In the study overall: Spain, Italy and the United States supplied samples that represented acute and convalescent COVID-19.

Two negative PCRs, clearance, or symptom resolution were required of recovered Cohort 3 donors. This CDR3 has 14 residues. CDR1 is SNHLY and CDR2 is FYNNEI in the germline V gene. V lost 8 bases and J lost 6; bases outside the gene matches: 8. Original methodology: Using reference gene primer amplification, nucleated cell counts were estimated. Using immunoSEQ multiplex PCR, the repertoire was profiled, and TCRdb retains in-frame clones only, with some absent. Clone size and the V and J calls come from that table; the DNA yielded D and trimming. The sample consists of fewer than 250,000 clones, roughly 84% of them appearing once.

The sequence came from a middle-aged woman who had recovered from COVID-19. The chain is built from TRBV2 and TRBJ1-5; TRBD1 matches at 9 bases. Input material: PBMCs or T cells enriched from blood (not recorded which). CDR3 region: CASSTGGRGQPQHF. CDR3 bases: TGTGCCAGCTCTACAGGGGGCAGAGGTCAGCCCCAGCATTTT.